This entry lists 20 T cell receptor beta chains sequenced from one sample in a study of blood T cells in healthy people across ages. A sample-barcoded 5' primer and a J-beta primer mix were used in a second PCR of about 7 to 11 cycles. TCRdb re-analysed the 5' RACE reads in MiXCR, keeping a single row per CDR3 protein. Of hundreds of thousands of distinct CDR3 sequences listed, under 30% are singletons. These data also featured in a second study, about T cells of mothers and their children.

Material: blood. These receptors were obtained from a boy between 10 and 17 years old in good health.

The chain couples TRBV19 to TRBJ2-3; maybe TRBD1 (5 bases). Between the trimmed V and J ends, which lost 5 bases and 5 bases, there was a span of 14 bases. In germline, CDR1 is LNHDA, CDR2 SQIVND (reference sequence). The CDR3 has 14 residues. CDR3 nucleotides: TGTGCCAGTAGTCGTAGACAGCCTGGAGATACGCAGTATTTT. It encodes CASSRRQPGDTQYF.

The V call is TRBV20-1, the J call TRBJ2-7, with 9 bases lining up with TRBD1. After removal of 2 bases from V and 1 base from J, the junction contained 6 bases not matched to a gene. CDR3 length: 15 residues. Per germline, CDR1 DFQATT and CDR2 SNEGSKA (reference sequence). CDR3 protein: CSARRGQGASYEQYF. The DNA of the CDR3 is TGCAGTGCTAGAAGGGGACAGGGAGCTTCCTACGAGCAGTACTTC.

This clonotype was seen more than once but under ten times. The J gene is TRBJ1-6, the V gene TRBV7-2; D remains unclear. Trimming left V 1 base short and J 7 bases short, with 11 bases between. Germline loops: CDR1 SGHTA, CDR2 FQGNSA. The CDR3 contains 15 residues. CDR3 sequence: CASSLEVLSNSPLHF. CDR3 bases: TGTGCCAGCAGCTTAGAGGTCCTGAGCAATTCACCCCTCCACTTT. Variable domain in full (rest from reference TRBV7-2 and TRBJ1-6): GAGVSQSPSNKVTEKGKDVELRCDPISGHTALYWYRQSLGQGLEFLIYFQGNSAPDKSGLPSDRFSAERTGGSVSTLTIQRTQQEDSAVYLCASSLEVLSNSPLHFGNGTRLTVT.

The chain has TRBV24-1 and TRBJ1-6; 8 bases are shared with TRBD1. This CDR3 contains 19 residues. V lost 4 bases and J lost 7; bases outside the gene matches: 17. Looked up from germline, CDR1 is KGHDR and CDR2 is SFDVKD. DNA of the CDR3: TGTGCCACCAGTGACATCAACTACCCACAGGGGGTTCGGAATTCACCCCTCCACTTT. It is translated as CATSDINYPQGVRNSPLHF.

This clonotype showed up just a few times. The chain couples TRBV3-1 to TRBJ1-4, with D perhaps matching TRBD1 (5 bases). Germline CDR1 and CDR2: LGHDT and YNNKEL (reference sequence). CDR3 length: 15 residues. Deletions cut 4 bases from V and 4 bases from J, with 13 bases between. The CDR3: CASSLVGTDNEKLFF. The CDR3 bases are TGTGCCAGCAGCCTCGTCGGGACTGATAATGAAAAACTGTTTTTT. Full variable domain (outside the CDR3, taken from reference TRBV3-1 and TRBJ1-4): DTAVSQTPKYLVTQMGNDKSIKCEQNLGHDTMYWYKQDSKKFLKIMFSYNNKELIINETVPNRFSPKSPDKAHLNLHINSLELGDSAVYFCASSLVGTDNEKLFFGSGTQLSVL.

The rearrangement uses TRBV7-9 and TRBJ2-5; 7 bases agree with TRBD1. The J call is in doubt because the DNA end fits TRBJ2-7 better. The V gene's germline CDR1 is SEHNR and CDR2 FQNEAQ (reference sequence). The CDR3 runs to 14 residues. The CDR3 DNA reads TGTGCCAGCAGCTGCGGACAGGAGTCCTACGAGCAGTACTTC. Translating gives CASSCGQESYEQYF.

The V gene is TRBV3-1, the J gene TRBJ2-1, with 9 bases that match TRBD2. V was pared by 0 bases and J by 9 bases, with 6 bases of the junction left unmatched. Germline V CDR1 and CDR2: LGHDT, YNNKEL (reference sequence). The CDR3 contains 15 residues. The CDR3 DNA sequence: TGTGCCAGCAGCCAAGAAGGCGGGGGGGGAGGTGAGCAGTTCTTC. Protein sequence: CASSQEGGGGGEQFF.

This clonotype was counted between two and nine times. The chain joins TRBV28 to TRBJ2-7; 8 bases map to TRBD2. Germline CDR1 reads MDHEN; CDR2 reads SYDVKM. The CDR3 loop spans 15 amino acids. With V trimmed by 6 bases and J by 3 bases, 10 bases remained unmatched. The CDR3 spells CASSTEREFLYEQYF. The CDR3 DNA is TGTGCCAGCAGCACAGAGCGGGAGTTCCTCTACGAGCAGTACTTC.

V gene TRBV29-1 combines with J gene TRBJ1-4; a weak D match, TRBD1 (5 bases). V was pared by 1 base and J by 8 bases, with 11 bases between. Germline V gives CDR1 SQVTM, CDR2 ANQGSEA. The CDR3 consists of 13 residues. The CDR3 here is CSVEGQGSEKLFF. In nucleotides, the CDR3 is TGCAGCGTTGAAGGGCAGGGAAGCGAAAAACTGTTTTTT.

The chain employs TRBV29-1 and TRBJ2-3, with D hard to call. CDR1 and CDR2 (germline): SQVTM, ANQGSEA. This CDR3 is 10 amino acids long. CDR3 amino acids: CRAGRDTQYF. The CDR3 DNA follows: TGCAGGGCCGGACGGGATACGCAGTATTTT.

This clonotype was seen only a few times. The chain has TRBV6-4 and TRBJ1-4, with 9 bases that match TRBD1. V lost 10 bases and J lost 6; bases outside the gene matches: 6. The CDR3 covers 13 residues. In germline, CDR1 is MRHNA, CDR2 SNTAGT. The DNA for the CDR3 is TGTGCCATCCTGGGACAGGGAGATGAAAAACTGTTTTTT. Its translation is CAILGQGDEKLFF.

The V call is TRBV5-5, the J call TRBJ2-1; 9 nucleotides line up with TRBD1. The DNA end favors TRBJ2-7, so the J call may be wrong. CDR3 length: 14 residues. Looked up from germline, CDR1 is SGHKS and CDR2 is YYEKEE (reference sequence). CDR3 coding DNA: TGTGCCAGCAGCCTACCGACAGGGGGTAACGAGCAGTACTTC. Protein: CASSLPTGGNEQYF.

This chain uses TRBV29-1 with TRBJ1-2, with D unclear. Looked up from germline, CDR1 is SQVTM and CDR2 is ANQGSEA. The CDR3 is 10 amino acids. V was cut by 5 bases and J by 8 bases, with 9 bases left in between. CDR3 in DNA: TGCAGCGTTCTCGACTTGGGCTACACCTTC. This sequence encodes CSVLDLGYTF.

The sample holds a few counts of this clonotype. This chain links TRBV4-1 with TRBJ1-1; D perhaps matches TRBD1 (6 bases). The CDR3 has 15 amino acids. Looked up from germline, CDR1 is MGHRA and CDR2 is YSYEKL. Trimming removed 1 base from V and 1 base from J, with 10 bases in between. CDR3 sequence reads: CASSQAQGTNTEAFF. The CDR3, as DNA: TGCGCCAGCAGCCAAGCACAGGGAACGAACACTGAAGCTTTCTTT.

This clonotype has more than one count but fewer than ten. The V call is TRBV7-2, the J call TRBJ1-2; D is unresolved. The germline V gene encodes CDR1 SGHTA and CDR2 FQGNSA. The CDR3 runs 15 residues. Trimming left V 0 bases short and J 7 bases short, with 15 bases between. DNA of the CDR3: TGTGCCAGCAGCTTAGCGCCTCCCGGCCCGACTGGCTACACCTTC. Translation gives CASSLAPPGPTGYTF.

Comments on this clonotype: One end of the junction does not line up with germline, which may come from a read error. This chain joins TRBV7-3 and TRBJ2-7; 7 positions match TRBD1. The CDR3 totals 15 residues. Looked up from germline, CDR1 is SGHTA and CDR2 is FQGTGA. The CDR3 is CASSLTGTETYERYF. As DNA, the CDR3 is TGTGCCAGCAGCTTAACAGGGACAGAAACCTACGAGCGGTACTTC.

The J gene is TRBJ2-7, the V gene TRBV27; D not certain. Trimming pared 4 bases from V and 0 bases from J, leaving 7 bases between. Per germline, CDR1 MNHEY and CDR2 SMNVEV (reference sequence). This CDR3 has 13 amino acids. The CDR3 region is CASSSRASYEQYF. The CDR3 DNA is TGTGCCAGCAGTTCCCGGGCCTCCTACGAGCAGTACTTC.

This chain links TRBV11-2 with TRBJ2-7; D unresolved. Trimming pared 8 bases from V and 1 base from J, leaving 9 bases between. Germline CDR1 reads SGHAT; CDR2 reads FQNNGV. The CDR3 is made up of 12 amino acids. The DNA for the CDR3 is TGTGCCAGCTTAGGGTCTTCCTACGAGCAGTACTTC. It encodes CASLGSSYEQYF.

This clonotype was observed at least ten times. The chain uses TRBV5-8 and TRBJ2-1; D is unclear. CDR1 and CDR2 from the germline V gene are SGHTS and YDEGEE. This CDR3 is built from 11 residues. V was cut by 4 bases and J by 8 bases, with 7 bases left in between. The CDR3, as DNA: TGTGCCAGCAGCCGGCCGGATGAGCAGTTCTTC. Encoded protein: CASSRPDEQFF.

As for this clonotype: At one boundary the junction diverges from the germline segment, which might be a read error. The chain has TRBV4-1 and TRBJ1-1, with 12 nucleotides matching TRBD1. This CDR3 is built from 19 residues. Germline V lookup: CDR1 MGHRA, CDR2 YSYEKL. The DNA for the CDR3 is TGCGCCAGCAGCCGACCCCCGGGACAGGGGGCAGGGGTGAACGCTGAAGCTTTCTTT. This translates into CASSRPPGQGAGVNAEAFF.